The entry below gives a single TCR delta chain sequence along with its context. The target antigen is unknown. It is likely a read error: a sequence one base away is far more abundant. Other DNA sequences in the same sample also yield this CDR3. Bulk repertoires came from Vgamma9/Vdelta2+ or Vdelta2-negative gammadelta T cells flow-sorted from PBMC. This sample was taken from a study of γδ T cells in repeated Plasmodium falciparum infection. Turning to the study itself: Donors were malaria-exposed Malian children or age- and gender-matched Australian children. Sampling occurred at baseline, pre-infection for selected infections, and 21 days post-infection. Points from the study as a whole: Vgamma9/Vdelta2+ repertoires stayed stably polyclonal over time and infection.

Germline V CDR1 and CDR2: TVYSNPD, GDNSRS (reference sequence). CDR3 length: 17 residues. TCRdb repeated clone calling on the multiplex PCR reads with CATT. This sample carries around 50,000 delta-chain clones, roughly 1.6% of them seen once, and the ten largest clones take 8.5% to 10%. The J segment was not called; the V segment is TRDV3. Sequenced material: gamma-delta T cells from blood. The receptor was isolated from a pool of human donors (malaria-infected and uninfected, not separated). As DNA, the CDR3 is TGTGCCTTTCGAACGACTACGCCACAATTCCACACCGATAAGCTCATCTTT. This gives the protein CAFRTTTPQFHTDKLIF.